Included here is one T cell receptor beta chain sequence, with context. The antigen remains undetermined. The sample is drawn from a study of T cells in Graves' hyperthyroidism and ophthalmopathy. Whole-study results and caveats: Expanded thyroid clonotypes (above 0.001) were mostly also found in blood.

The source material, RNA transcripts, was used to amplify TCR beta CDR3 regions. HTBI primers were the set used in a first-round RT-PCR of the TCR CDR3. TCRdb redid the calling of the multiplex PCR reads with MiXCR, one entry per CDR3 protein. The data show some 530,000 distinct CDR3 sequences, about 20% seen once. The study excluded patients with uncontrolled infection, other autoimmune disease, pregnancy or lactation. Thyroid ultrasound and orbital computed tomography, with clinical symptoms and serum thyroxine and TRAb, informed diagnoses. V lost 5 bases and J 0 bases, leaving 21 bases between the germline ends. Germline CDR1 reads MDHEN; CDR2 reads SYDVKM. The CDR3 has 18 amino acids.

The chain couples TRBV28 to TRBJ2-3; no clear D gene. This TCR derives from a woman in her 70s with Graves' ophthalmopathy. Sample: blood. The CDR3, as DNA: TGTGCCAGCAGTGAACGGAAGGGTTCGGGTTACAGCACAGATACGCAGTATTTT. Translation: CASSERKGSGYSTDTQYF.